The source of this T cell receptor (beta chain) is a study of blood T cells in healthy people across ages. There are a few counts of this clonotype. The use of a sample-barcoded 5' primer and a J-beta primer mix characterized a second PCR of 7 to 11 cycles. TCRdb ran MiXCR on the 5' RACE reads and lists one entry per CDR3 protein. The sample lists approximately 760,000 distinct CDR3 sequences; roughly 25% were seen once. These data were also filed under a second study, of T cells of mothers and their children. From that paper: The study obtained over 8 million TCR beta CDR3 reads per mother and a few million per child. With unrelated pairs as the comparison, related mother-child pairs had a slightly higher overlap that was not significant.

The clonotype comes from a boy between 10 and 17 years old in good health. The sequencing sample was made of blood.

CDR3 region: CASSLPLVRNQNSYEQYF. CDR3 sequence (DNA): TGTGCCAGCAGTTTACCCCTCGTGCGAAACCAAAACTCCTACGAGCAGTACTTC. The chain carries TRBV12-3 or TRBV12-4 and TRBJ2-7; no reliable D call. With 2 bases removed from V and 0 bases from J, the gap between germline ends came to 20 bases. The CDR3 consists of 18 residues.